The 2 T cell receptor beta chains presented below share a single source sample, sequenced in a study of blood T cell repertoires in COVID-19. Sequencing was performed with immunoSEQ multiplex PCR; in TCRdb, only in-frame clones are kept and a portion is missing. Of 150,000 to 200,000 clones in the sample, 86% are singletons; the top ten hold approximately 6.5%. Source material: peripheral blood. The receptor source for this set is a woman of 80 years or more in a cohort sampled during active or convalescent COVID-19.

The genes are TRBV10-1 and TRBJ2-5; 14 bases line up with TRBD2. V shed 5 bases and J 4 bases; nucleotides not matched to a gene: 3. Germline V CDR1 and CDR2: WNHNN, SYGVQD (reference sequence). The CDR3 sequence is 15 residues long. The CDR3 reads CASSPGTSGRETQYF. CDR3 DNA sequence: TGCGCCAGCAGTCCCGGGACTAGCGGGAGAGAGACCCAGTACTTC.

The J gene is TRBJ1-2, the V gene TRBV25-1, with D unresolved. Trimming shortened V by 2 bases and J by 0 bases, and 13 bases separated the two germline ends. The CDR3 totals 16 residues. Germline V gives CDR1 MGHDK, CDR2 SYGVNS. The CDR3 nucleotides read TGTGCCAGCAGTGAACGATTCGGCAGGACTAACTATGGCTACACCTTC. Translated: CASSERFGRTNYGYTF.